These 10 T cell receptor beta chains were all obtained from the same sample, sequenced in a study of blood T cell repertoires in COVID-19. Sequenced by immunoSEQ multiplex PCR; TCRdb stores in-frame clones only, minus some. This sample yields 100,000 to 150,000 clones, of which 70% to 85% are seen a single time; about a sixth belongs to the top ten. The sequenced sample was peripheral blood. These receptors all stem from a woman aged 45-60 years with acute or convalescent COVID-19.

V and J are TRBV7-8 and TRBJ1-3; 7 bases match TRBD1. Losses at the gene ends were 5 bases for V and 4 bases for J; bases not matched to a gene: 8. There are 15 residues in the CDR3. Germline CDR1 and CDR2: SGHVS and FQNEAQ. CDR3 in amino acids: CASSLNPDRGNTIYF. For the CDR3, the DNA is TGTGCCAGCAGCCTTAACCCGGACAGGGGAAACACCATATATTTT.

For the CDR3, the DNA is TGCGCCAGCAGCCTCCTCGGGATAGCGGGGGCCGCGAACACCGGGGAGCTGTTTTTT. It codes for CASSLLGIAGAANTGELFF. The chain employs TRBV5-1 and TRBJ2-2; 9 bases match TRBD2. Germline V gene lookup returns CDR1 SGHRS and CDR2 YFSETQ. The CDR3 sequence is 19 residues long. V shed 4 bases, J shed 0 bases, and the junction held 13 bases outside the gene matches.

As concerns this clone: Other nucleotide sequences from this sample produce the same CDR3. The V and J genes are TRBV11-3 and TRBJ2-7, with D perhaps TRBD1 (5 bases). The V end lost 1 base, the J end lost 3 bases, and 19 bases lay between the germline ends. Germline V CDR1 and CDR2: SGHNT, YENEEA. The CDR3 runs to 17 residues. CDR3 residues: CASSLVPGQGPLYEQYF. Here the CDR3 DNA reads TGTGCCAGCAGCTTAGTCCCGGGTCAGGGCCCCCTCTACGAGCAGTACTTC. Combining the CDR3 with reference TRBV11-3 and TRBJ2-7 gives the whole variable domain EAGVVQSPRYKIIEKKQPVAFWCNPISGHNTLYWYLQNLGQGPELLIRYENEEAVDDSQLPKDRFSAERLKGVDSTLKIQPAELGDSAVYLCASSLVPGQGPLYEQYFGPGTRLTVT.

The V gene is TRBV7-8, the J gene TRBJ1-5, with 8 bases aligning to TRBD1. Germline V gene data show CDR1 as SGHVS and CDR2 as FQNEAQ. V was pared by 4 bases and J by 7 bases, with 12 bases of the junction left unmatched. The CDR3 sequence is 16 residues long. The CDR3 spells CASSSSQGARGQPQHF. For the CDR3, the DNA is TGTGCCAGCAGCTCCTCCCAGGGGGCGCGGGGGCAGCCCCAGCATTTT.

The V call is TRBV3-1 (or the pseudogene TRBV3-2), the J call TRBJ1-1; 7 bases match TRBD1. Looked up from germline, CDR1 is LGHDT and CDR2 is YNNKEL (reference sequence). The V gene end was trimmed by 1 base and the J gene end by 0 bases; junction bases not matched to a gene: 2. This CDR3 region has 15 residues. The CDR3 protein is CASSQVRGLNTEAFF. The CDR3 DNA follows: TGTGCCAGCAGCCAAGTGAGGGGGCTGAACACTGAAGCTTTCTTT.

V gene TRBV19 combines with J gene TRBJ1-2; 7 bases align to TRBD1. Germline CDR1 LNHDA, CDR2 SQIVND (reference sequence). The length of the CDR3 is 13 residues. Losses at the gene ends were 10 bases for V and 7 bases for J; bases not matched to a gene: 12. CDR3 loop: CATSSVTGLGYTF. CDR3 in DNA: TGTGCCACCTCCTCCGTGACAGGGCTTGGCTACACCTTC.

J is TRBJ1-2 and V is TRBV19; a possible D gene is TRBD1 (6 bases). The V gene's germline CDR1 is LNHDA and CDR2 SQIVND (reference sequence). The V end was cut by 8 bases, the J end by 4 bases, with 17 bases between. This CDR3 has 14 amino acids. The CDR3 here is CASEPFGQLYGYTF. The CDR3 DNA is TGTGCCAGTGAACCTTTTGGACAGCTCTATGGCTACACCTTC.

This clone was counted a single time. The V call is TRBV6-1, the J call TRBJ2-7, with D hard to call. The CDR3 totals 14 residues. Germline V gene data show CDR1 as MNHNS and CDR2 as SASEGT. The germline V and J ends were trimmed by 3 bases and 2 bases, with 11 bases remaining between them. The CDR3 loop is CASSESPGPYEQYF. The CDR3 DNA reads as TGTGCCAGCAGTGAGAGCCCCGGTCCCTACGAGCAGTACTTC.

The V gene is TRBV24-1, the J gene TRBJ2-2; 7 nucleotides match TRBD1. The CDR3 length is 16 residues. Germline V gene sequence: CDR1 KGHDR, CDR2 SFDVKD. V lost 4 bases and J lost 4; bases outside the gene matches: 8. The CDR3 nucleotides read TGTGCCACCAGTGACCCCCGACAGGGATTCACCGGGGAGCTGTTTTTT. It codes for CATSDPRQGFTGELFF.

The chain joins TRBV27 to TRBJ1-5; D is unresolved. V lost 5 bases and J lost 0, with 14 bases in between. Germline values: CDR1 MNHEY, CDR2 SMNVEV (reference sequence). The CDR3 is 16 amino acids. CDR3 residues: CASSMVGAPSNQPQHF. Written as DNA, the CDR3 is TGTGCCAGCAGTATGGTAGGAGCTCCTAGCAATCAGCCCCAGCATTTT.